This TCR beta chain originates from a study of response to subunit inactivated influenza vaccine. General study results and limits: Authors suggested that a seasonal influenza vaccination recruits few new T cells each time.

Using its own MiXCR run on the RT-PCR reads, TCRdb lists one record per CDR3 protein. The sample records 450,000 to 700,000 distinct CDR3 sequences, around 15% being singletons. Concerning this clonotype itself: Antigen: not known.

Sequenced material: PBMCs from blood, taken 12 days after vaccination. The source is a man over 45 who received an inactivated influenza vaccine.

In nucleotides, the CDR3 is TGCGCCAGCAGACCGGGACAGGGGGTTCAAGAGACCCAGTACTTC. Its translation: CASRPGQGVQETQYF. The genes are TRBV5-1 and TRBJ2-5; 11 bases are shared with TRBD1. V lost 5 bases and J lost 2; bases outside the gene matches: 5. The CDR3 has 15 amino acids. Germline values: CDR1 SGHRS, CDR2 YFSETQ.